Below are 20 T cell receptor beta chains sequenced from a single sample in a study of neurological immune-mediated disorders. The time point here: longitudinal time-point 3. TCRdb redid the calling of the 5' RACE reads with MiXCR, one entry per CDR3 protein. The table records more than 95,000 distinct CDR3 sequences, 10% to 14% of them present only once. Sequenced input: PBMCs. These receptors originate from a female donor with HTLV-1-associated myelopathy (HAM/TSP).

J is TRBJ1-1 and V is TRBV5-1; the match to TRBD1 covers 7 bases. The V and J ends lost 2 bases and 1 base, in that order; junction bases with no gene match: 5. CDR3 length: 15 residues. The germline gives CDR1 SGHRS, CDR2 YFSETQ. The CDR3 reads CASSLIGTENTEAFF. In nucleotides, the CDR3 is TGCGCCAGCAGCTTAATAGGGACAGAGAACACTGAAGCTTTCTTT.

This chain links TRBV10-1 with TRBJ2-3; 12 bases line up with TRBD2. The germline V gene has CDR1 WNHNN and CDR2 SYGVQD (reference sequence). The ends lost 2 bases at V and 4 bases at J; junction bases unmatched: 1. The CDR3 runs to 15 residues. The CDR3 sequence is CASSEPSGGADTQYF. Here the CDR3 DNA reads TGCGCCAGCAGTGAGCCTAGCGGGGGGGCAGATACGCAGTATTTT.

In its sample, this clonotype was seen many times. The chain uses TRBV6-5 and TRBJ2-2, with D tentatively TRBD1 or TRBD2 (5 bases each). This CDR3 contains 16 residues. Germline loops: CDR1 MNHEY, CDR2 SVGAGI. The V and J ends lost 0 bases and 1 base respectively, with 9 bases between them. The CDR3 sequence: CASSYSWGKNTGELFF. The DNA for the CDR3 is TGTGCCAGCAGTTACTCGTGGGGGAAGAACACCGGGGAGCTGTTTTTT.

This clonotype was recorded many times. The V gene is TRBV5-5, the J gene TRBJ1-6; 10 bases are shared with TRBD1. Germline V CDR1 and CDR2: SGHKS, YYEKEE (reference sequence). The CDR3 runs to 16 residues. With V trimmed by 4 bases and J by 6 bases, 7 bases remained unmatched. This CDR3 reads CASSGGQGTSNSPLHF. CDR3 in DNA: TGTGCCAGCAGCGGGGGACAGGGGACGTCTAATTCACCCCTCCACTTT.

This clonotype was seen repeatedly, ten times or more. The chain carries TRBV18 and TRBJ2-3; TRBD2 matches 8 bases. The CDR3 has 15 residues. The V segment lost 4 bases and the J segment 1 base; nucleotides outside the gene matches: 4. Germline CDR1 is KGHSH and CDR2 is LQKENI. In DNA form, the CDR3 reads TGTGCCAGCTCACTACCGACTAGCGGCACAGATACGCAGTATTTT. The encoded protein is CASSLPTSGTDTQYF.

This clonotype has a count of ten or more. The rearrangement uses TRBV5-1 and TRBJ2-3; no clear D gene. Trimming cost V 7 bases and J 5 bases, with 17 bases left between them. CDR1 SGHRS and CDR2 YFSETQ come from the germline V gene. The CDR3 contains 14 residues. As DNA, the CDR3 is TGCGCCAGCCGAAGGACGCGGCCGGAAGATACGCAGTATTTT. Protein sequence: CASRRTRPEDTQYF.

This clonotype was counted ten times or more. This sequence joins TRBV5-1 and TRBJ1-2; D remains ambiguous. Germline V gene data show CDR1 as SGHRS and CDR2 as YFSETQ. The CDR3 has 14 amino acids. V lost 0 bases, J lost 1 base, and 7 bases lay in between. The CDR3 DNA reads TGCGCCAGCAGCTTGGTTGGGGATAACTATGGCTACACCTTC. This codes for CASSLVGDNYGYTF.

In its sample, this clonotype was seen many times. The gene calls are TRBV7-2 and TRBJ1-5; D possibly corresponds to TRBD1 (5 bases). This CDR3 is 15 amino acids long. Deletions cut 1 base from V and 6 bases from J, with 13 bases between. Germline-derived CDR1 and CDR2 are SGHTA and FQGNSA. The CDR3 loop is CASSLVWGEGQPQHF. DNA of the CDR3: TGTGCCAGCAGCTTAGTCTGGGGGGAGGGTCAGCCCCAGCATTTT.

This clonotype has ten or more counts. The CDR3, as DNA: TGTGCCAGCAGTGAAACAGGCCCCTACAATGAGCAGTTCTTC. Its translation: CASSETGPYNEQFF. V is TRBV25-1 and J is TRBJ2-1, with a possible D match to TRBD1 (5 bases). The germline CDR1 and CDR2 sequences are MGHDK and SYGVNS. The CDR3 is 14 residues long. Trimming shortened V by 2 bases and J by 2 bases, and 7 bases separated the two germline ends.

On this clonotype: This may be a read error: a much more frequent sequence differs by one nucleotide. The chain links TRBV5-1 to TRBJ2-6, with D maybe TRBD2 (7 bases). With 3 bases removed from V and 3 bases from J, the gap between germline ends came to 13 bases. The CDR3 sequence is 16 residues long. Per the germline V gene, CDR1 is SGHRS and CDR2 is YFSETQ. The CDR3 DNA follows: TGCGCCAGCAGCTCCGGCGGGGGCAATGGGGCCAACGTCCTGACTTTC. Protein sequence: CASSSGGGNGANVLTF.

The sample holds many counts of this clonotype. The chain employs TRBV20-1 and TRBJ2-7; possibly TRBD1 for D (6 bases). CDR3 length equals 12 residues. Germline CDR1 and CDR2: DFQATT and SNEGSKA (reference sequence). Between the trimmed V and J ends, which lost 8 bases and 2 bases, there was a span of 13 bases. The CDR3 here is CSLVDSPYEQYF. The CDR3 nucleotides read TGCAGTCTGGTGGACAGTCCCTACGAGCAGTACTTC.

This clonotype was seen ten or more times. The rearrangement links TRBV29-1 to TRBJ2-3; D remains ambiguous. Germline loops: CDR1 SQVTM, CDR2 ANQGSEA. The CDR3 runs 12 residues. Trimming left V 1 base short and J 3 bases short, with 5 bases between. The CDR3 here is CSVEGRTDTQYF. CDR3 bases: TGCAGCGTTGAAGGTCGGACAGATACGCAGTATTTT.

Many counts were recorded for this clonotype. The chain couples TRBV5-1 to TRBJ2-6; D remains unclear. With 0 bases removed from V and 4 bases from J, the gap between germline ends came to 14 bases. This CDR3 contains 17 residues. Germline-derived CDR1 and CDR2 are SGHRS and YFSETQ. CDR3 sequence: CASSLVGHLEGANVLTF. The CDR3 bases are TGCGCCAGCAGCTTGGTCGGGCATTTGGAAGGGGCCAACGTCCTGACTTTC.

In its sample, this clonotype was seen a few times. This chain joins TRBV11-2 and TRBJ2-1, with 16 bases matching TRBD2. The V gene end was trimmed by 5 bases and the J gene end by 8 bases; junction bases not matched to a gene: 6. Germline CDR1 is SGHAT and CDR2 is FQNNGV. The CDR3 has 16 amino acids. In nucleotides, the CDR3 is TGTGCCAGCAGCAAAGGGACTAGCGGGGGGGCCTATGAGCAGTTCTTC. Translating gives CASSKGTSGGAYEQFF.

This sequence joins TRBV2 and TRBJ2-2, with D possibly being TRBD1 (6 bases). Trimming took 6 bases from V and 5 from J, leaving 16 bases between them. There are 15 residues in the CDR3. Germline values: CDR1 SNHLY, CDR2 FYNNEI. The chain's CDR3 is CASSPTGSRTGELFF. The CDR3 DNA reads TGTGCCAGCAGCCCAACAGGGAGTAGGACCGGGGAGCTGTTTTTT.

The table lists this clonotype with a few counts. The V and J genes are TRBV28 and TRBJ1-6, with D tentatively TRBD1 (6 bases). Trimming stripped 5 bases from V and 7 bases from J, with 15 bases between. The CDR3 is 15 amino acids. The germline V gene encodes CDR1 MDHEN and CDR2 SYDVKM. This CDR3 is CASSIMFQGNSPLHF. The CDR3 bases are TGTGCCAGCAGTATTATGTTCCAGGGGAATTCACCCCTCCACTTT. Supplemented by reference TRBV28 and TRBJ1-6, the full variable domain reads DVKVTQSSRYLVKRTGEKVFLECVQDMDHENMFWYRQDPGLGLRLIYFSYDVKMKEKGDIPEGYSVSREKKERFSLILESASTNQTSMYLCASSIMFQGNSPLHFGNGTRLTVT.

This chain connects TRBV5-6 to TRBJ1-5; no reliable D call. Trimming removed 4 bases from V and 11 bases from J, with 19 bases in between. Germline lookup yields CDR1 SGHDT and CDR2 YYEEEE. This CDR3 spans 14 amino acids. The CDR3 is CASSVGRVYLAQHF. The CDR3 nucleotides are TGTGCCAGCAGCGTCGGGAGAGTCTACTTGGCCCAGCATTTT. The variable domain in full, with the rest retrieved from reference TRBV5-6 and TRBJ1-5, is DAGVTQSPTHLIKTRGQQVTLRCSPKSGHDTVSWYQQALGQGPQFIFQYYEEEERQRGNFPDRFSGHQFPNYSSELNVNALLLGDSALYLCASSVGRVYLAQHFGDGTRLSIL.

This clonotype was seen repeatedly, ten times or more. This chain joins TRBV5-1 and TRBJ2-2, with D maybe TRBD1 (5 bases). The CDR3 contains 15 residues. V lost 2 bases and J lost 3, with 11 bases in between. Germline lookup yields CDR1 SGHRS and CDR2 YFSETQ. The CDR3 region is CASSFKQEYTGELFF. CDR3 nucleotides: TGCGCCAGCAGCTTCAAACAGGAATACACCGGGGAGCTGTTTTTT.

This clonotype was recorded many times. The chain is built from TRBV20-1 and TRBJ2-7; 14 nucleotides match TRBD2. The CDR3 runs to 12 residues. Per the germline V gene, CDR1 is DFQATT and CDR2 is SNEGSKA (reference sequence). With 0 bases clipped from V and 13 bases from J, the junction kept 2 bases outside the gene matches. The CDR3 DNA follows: TGCAGTGCTAGAGAGACTAGCGGGGGGGCCTACTTC. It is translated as CSARETSGGAYF.

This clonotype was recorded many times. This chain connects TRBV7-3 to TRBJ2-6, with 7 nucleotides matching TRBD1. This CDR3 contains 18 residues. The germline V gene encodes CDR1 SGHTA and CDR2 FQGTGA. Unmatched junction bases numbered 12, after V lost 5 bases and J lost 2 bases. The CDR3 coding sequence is TGTGCCAGCAGCCCATCCCCCCCGACAGGGACTGGGGCCAACGTCCTGACTTTC. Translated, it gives CASSPSPPTGTGANVLTF.